This record looks at one T cell receptor (beta chain) sequence and its context. This CDR3 comprises 15 residues. CDR1 and CDR2 from the germline V gene are MGHDK and SYGVNS. V lost 1 base and J 4 bases, leaving 8 bases between the germline ends. Sequencing used immunoSEQ multiplex PCR; TCRdb keeps in-frame clones, though not all of them. Here the sample spans hundreds of thousands of clones, 80% to 90% being singletons. This entry comes from a study of blood T cell repertoires in COVID-19. Study-level background: The analysed material was cDNA or gDNA that came from T cells, B-cell-depleted T cells, or PBMCs.

Self-reported history from a screening survey and questionnaire set each donor's cohort. The sequencing sample was made of PBMCs or T cells enriched from blood (not recorded which). The receptor was derived from a woman aged 18-29 years who had recovered from COVID-19. This chain joins TRBV25-1 and TRBJ2-6; D call uncertain. The CDR3 reads CASSESVRGANVLTF. The DNA of the CDR3 is TGTGCCAGCAGTGAATCAGTCAGAGGGGCCAACGTCCTGACTTTC.